Below, 27 T cell receptor beta chains from the same sample are listed, as sequenced in a study of blood T cell repertoires in COVID-19. Profiled with immunoSEQ multiplex PCR; TCRdb holds only in-frame clones, not every one. The sample shows 200,000 to 250,000 clones, over 80% of them seen only once. Sequenced sample: PBMCs or T cells enriched from blood (not recorded which). The receptors stem from a man aged 50-60 years who had been exposed to COVID-19.

The rearrangement uses TRBV18 and TRBJ1-1; D is unclear. V lost 1 base and J 4 bases, leaving 10 bases between the germline ends. The CDR3 is 14 amino acids. Per germline, CDR1 KGHSH and CDR2 LQKENI. The CDR3 nucleotides read TGTGCCAGCTCACCACAGGTGGGAGGCACTGAAGCTTTCTTT. Translating gives CASSPQVGGTEAFF.

The chain couples TRBV5-1 to TRBJ2-1; 8 bases map to TRBD2. Germline-derived CDR1 and CDR2 are SGHRS and YFSETQ. V shed 2 bases and J 2 bases; nucleotides not matched to a gene: 6. This CDR3 is built from 16 residues. CDR3 in DNA: TGCGCCAGCAGCTTTACTCTAGCGGGCGCCTACAATGAGCAGTTCTTC. Amino acid sequence: CASSFTLAGAYNEQFF. Full variable domain (rest looked up from reference TRBV5-1 and TRBJ2-1): KAGVTQTPRYLIKTRGQQVTLSCSPISGHRSVSWYQQTPGQGLQFLFEYFSETQRNKGNFPGRFSGRQFSNSRSEMNVSTLELGDSALYLCASSFTLAGAYNEQFFGPGTRLTVL.

This chain uses TRBV2 with TRBJ2-2, with 7 nucleotides matching TRBD1. The length of the CDR3 is 15 residues. V lost 6 bases and J lost 3; bases outside the gene matches: 7. From germline, CDR1 is SNHLY and CDR2 FYNNEI. The CDR3, as DNA: TGTGCCAGCAGAATACAGGGGTTTGACACCGGGGAGCTGTTTTTT. Protein: CASRIQGFDTGELFF.

This clone was observed once. This sequence joins TRBV5-1 and TRBJ1-1; TRBD1 matches 7 bases. V gave up 4 bases and J gave up 1 base; unmatched junction bases: 7. This CDR3 comprises 15 residues. The germline gives CDR1 SGHRS, CDR2 YFSETQ. CDR3 in amino acids: CASSALGQPNTEAFF. The CDR3 coding sequence is TGCGCCAGCAGCGCCTTGGGACAGCCGAACACTGAAGCTTTCTTT.

The chain uses TRBV28 and TRBJ1-6; perhaps TRBD1 as D (6 bases). V shed 6 bases and J shed 9 bases, with 21 bases lying between them. Germline V lookup: CDR1 MDHEN, CDR2 SYDVKM. The CDR3 is 16 residues long. The CDR3 is CASRRLQGRAGSPLHF. The CDR3 DNA reads TGTGCCAGCAGGCGCCTCCAGGGGCGGGCAGGTTCACCCCTCCACTTT.

The V call is TRBV7-3, the J call TRBJ1-6; D remains unclear. V gave up 4 bases and J gave up 8 bases, with 9 bases separating them. This CDR3 has 13 amino acids. CDR1 and CDR2 from the germline V gene are SGHTA and FQGTGA. The DNA of the CDR3 is TGTGCCAGCAGCTCTACACGGGATTCACCCCTCCACTTT. Amino acid sequence: CASSSTRDSPLHF.

The chain is built from TRBV5-1 and TRBJ1-2; TRBD1 matches 7 bases. V lost 4 bases to trimming and J lost 3 bases; unmatched junction nucleotides: 3. The germline gives CDR1 SGHRS, CDR2 YFSETQ. This CDR3 comprises 13 residues. The CDR3 bases are TGCGCCAGCAGCAGGGGGCAGGACTATGGCTACACCTTC. The encoded protein is CASSRGQDYGYTF. Variable domain in full (rest from reference TRBV5-1 and TRBJ1-2): KAGVTQTPRYLIKTRGQQVTLSCSPISGHRSVSWYQQTPGQGLQFLFEYFSETQRNKGNFPGRFSGRQFSNSRSEMNVSTLELGDSALYLCASSRGQDYGYTFGSGTRLTVV.

The CDR3 bases are TGCGCCAGCAGCCGTTCTGGGACAGGGGTCACCGGGGAGCTGTTTTTT. Translating it yields CASSRSGTGVTGELFF. V is TRBV5-1 and J is TRBJ2-2; the match to TRBD1 covers 10 bases. V shed 4 bases and J 4 bases; nucleotides not matched to a gene: 7. Germline loops: CDR1 SGHRS, CDR2 YFSETQ. This CDR3 is 16 amino acids long.

Turning to this clone: Other DNA sequences in the same sample also yield this CDR3. V gene TRBV28 combines with J gene TRBJ1-1; weak D call: TRBD1 (5 bases). V dropped 8 bases and J dropped 5 bases, with 6 bases sitting between them. This CDR3 contains 10 residues. Germline V gene data show CDR1 as MDHEN and CDR2 as SYDVKM. The CDR3 sequence is CASGGTEAFF. CDR3 nucleotide sequence: TGTGCCAGCGGGGGGACTGAAGCTTTCTTT.

The chain joins TRBV3-1 (or the pseudogene TRBV3-2) to TRBJ1-1, with D hard to call. Trimming left V 2 bases short and J 4 bases short, with 11 bases between. The CDR3 sequence is 14 residues long. Germline V lookup: CDR1 LGHDT, CDR2 YNNKEL (reference sequence). The CDR3 sequence is CASSQNEVVTEAFF. The DNA for the CDR3 is TGTGCCAGCAGCCAAAACGAAGTAGTCACTGAAGCTTTCTTT.

This clone came up once. The chain couples TRBV28 to TRBJ1-2; 7 bases are a match to TRBD1. Trimming removed 5 bases from V and 4 bases from J; junction bases left unmatched: 13. The CDR3 is 16 residues long. CDR1 and CDR2 (germline): MDHEN, SYDVKM. CDR3 sequence: CASSDPRGRAGYGYTF. CDR3 DNA sequence: TGTGCCAGCAGTGACCCGAGGGGGCGGGCAGGCTATGGCTACACCTTC.

V gene TRBV30 combines with J gene TRBJ2-7; D perhaps matches TRBD1 (5 bases). This CDR3 is built from 14 residues. With 2 bases removed from V and 6 bases from J, the gap between germline ends came to 17 bases. Germline V gene sequence: CDR1 GTSNPN, CDR2 SVGIG (reference sequence). CDR3 region: CAWSRGTGGREQYF. In DNA form, the CDR3 reads TGTGCCTGGAGTAGGGGCACAGGCGGACGCGAGCAGTACTTC.

This clone was counted a single time. Other DNA sequences in this sample translate to the same CDR3. This chain joins TRBV18 and TRBJ1-5; D possibly corresponds to TRBD1 (6 bases). The CDR3 runs to 15 residues. V gave up 3 bases and J gave up 2 bases, with 11 bases separating them. In germline, CDR1 is KGHSH, CDR2 LQKENI. The CDR3 protein is CASSPQQGGNQPQHF. In nucleotides, the CDR3 is TGTGCCAGCTCACCTCAACAGGGCGGCAATCAGCCCCAGCATTTT.

This clone was observed once. The chain employs TRBV7-9 and TRBJ2-1; D ambiguous. V was trimmed by 7 bases and J by 2 bases, leaving 15 bases between them. Germline lookup yields CDR1 SEHNR and CDR2 FQNEAQ (reference sequence). The CDR3 contains 15 residues. The CDR3 DNA reads as TGTGCCAGCACCACGGCAGGCTCCCCCTACAATGAGCAGTTCTTC. Amino acid sequence: CASTTAGSPYNEQFF.

The J gene is TRBJ1-2, the V gene TRBV19; 12 bases align to TRBD1. CDR1 and CDR2 from the germline V gene are LNHDA and SQIVND (reference sequence). V was clipped by 5 bases and J by 5 bases; unmatched bases: 12. This CDR3 has 17 amino acids. Here the CDR3 reads CASSPGTGGRLLYGYTF. The CDR3 bases are TGTGCCAGTAGTCCAGGGACAGGGGGCCGCCTTCTATATGGCTACACCTTC. The full variable domain, completed using reference TRBV19 and TRBJ1-2, is DGGITQSPKYLFRKEGQNVTLSCEQNLNHDAMYWYRQDPGQGLRLIYYSQIVNDFQKGDIAEGYSVSREKKESFPLTVTSAQKNPTAFYLCASSPGTGGRLLYGYTFGSGTRLTVV.

This clone was observed a single time. The chain is built from TRBV5-4 and TRBJ1-2, with unresolved D. Trimming left V 4 bases short and J 0 bases short, with 16 bases between. CDR3 length equals 16 residues. CDR1 SGHNT and CDR2 YYREEE come from the germline V gene (reference sequence). CDR3 bases: TGTGCCAGCAGCCCCCAACCGACTTCCCCTAACTATGGCTACACCTTC. It specifies CASSPQPTSPNYGYTF.

The CDR3 here is CASSKEHLTDTQYF. The CDR3 coding sequence is TGTGCCAGCAGTAAGGAGCACCTCACAGATACGCAGTATTTT. The chain employs TRBV9 and TRBJ2-3; D unclear. Trimming shortened V by 5 bases and J by 2 bases, and 12 bases separated the two germline ends. Germline V lookup: CDR1 SGDLS, CDR2 YYNGEE. The CDR3 is made up of 14 amino acids.

CDR3 sequence: CASSKQGSGNTIYF. CDR3 DNA sequence: TGTGCCAGCAGCAAACAGGGCTCTGGAAACACCATATATTTT. This sequence joins TRBV9 and TRBJ1-3; D is possibly TRBD1 (6 bases). The CDR3 has 14 residues. V dropped 4 bases and J dropped 0 bases, with 8 bases sitting between them. Germline V gene sequence: CDR1 SGDLS, CDR2 YYNGEE.

This chain uses TRBV2 with TRBJ2-1; the match to TRBD2 covers 13 bases. The germline gives CDR1 SNHLY, CDR2 FYNNEI. J lost 11 bases, V lost 8 bases, and 6 bases had no gene match. This CDR3 has 13 amino acids. The CDR3 DNA reads as TGTGCCAGCGCCGGGACTAGCGGGATTAAGCAGTTCTTC. Translation: CASAGTSGIKQFF.

CDR3 residues: CASSGQEAGTEAFF. In DNA, the CDR3 is TGTGCCAGCAGCGGACAGGAGGCGGGCACTGAAGCTTTCTTT. The chain employs TRBV9 and TRBJ1-1; TRBD1 is a possible D gene (6 bases). V was clipped by 3 bases and J by 4 bases, with 13 bases between them. This CDR3 region has 14 residues. In germline, CDR1 is SGDLS, CDR2 YYNGEE.

V usage is TRBV7-2 and J usage is TRBJ2-1, with TRBD2 as a possible D gene (6 bases). CDR1 is SGHTA, CDR2 FQGNSA, per germline. V dropped 0 bases and J dropped 8 bases, with 11 bases sitting between them. The CDR3 covers 14 residues. As DNA, the CDR3 is TGTGCCAGCAGCTTAGCGGGAGGCCTTGATGAGCAGTTCTTC. It codes for CASSLAGGLDEQFF.

The chain couples TRBV5-1 to TRBJ2-1; the match to TRBD2 covers 14 bases. CDR3 length: 17 amino acids. The germline gives CDR1 SGHRS, CDR2 YFSETQ. The J segment lost 1 base and the V segment lost 0 bases, leaving 0 bases of the junction unmatched. The CDR3 loop reads CASSLGLAGGSYNEQFF. The CDR3 coding sequence is TGCGCCAGCAGCTTGGGACTAGCGGGAGGGTCCTACAATGAGCAGTTCTTC. The full variable domain, its missing parts supplied by reference TRBV5-1 and TRBJ2-1, is KAGVTQTPRYLIKTRGQQVTLSCSPISGHRSVSWYQQTPGQGLQFLFEYFSETQRNKGNFPGRFSGRQFSNSRSEMNVSTLELGDSALYLCASSLGLAGGSYNEQFFGPGTRLTVL.

The CDR3 DNA reads TGTGCCAGCAGCCACCTCGACAGGGACCTTAATGAAAAACTGTTTTTT. Its protein is CASSHLDRDLNEKLFF. This chain uses TRBV3-1 (or the pseudogene TRBV3-2) with TRBJ1-4; 7 bases are shared with TRBD1. The CDR3 contains 16 residues. Germline V gene sequence: CDR1 LGHDT, CDR2 YNNKEL (reference sequence). With V trimmed by 3 bases and J by 4 bases, 8 bases remained unmatched.

The chain has TRBV18 and TRBJ1-2; tentative D call: TRBD1 (6 bases). Germline loops: CDR1 KGHSH, CDR2 LQKENI. V shed 4 bases and J shed 5 bases, with 11 bases lying between them. This CDR3 is built from 13 residues. CDR3 bases: TGTGCCAGCTCACAACAGGGTAAATATGGCTACACCTTC. It encodes CASSQQGKYGYTF.

The chain joins TRBV28 to TRBJ2-2; 12 bases map to TRBD2. The V segment lost 5 bases and the J segment 6 bases; nucleotides outside the gene matches: 4. There are 15 residues in the CDR3. Germline CDR1 reads MDHEN; CDR2 reads SYDVKM. As DNA, the CDR3 is TGTGCCAGCAGTGCGACTAGCGGGAGCCCCGGGGAGCTGTTTTTT. Translating it yields CASSATSGSPGELFF.

The chain recombines TRBV27 with TRBJ2-3; perhaps TRBD1 as D (5 bases). Germline values: CDR1 MNHEY, CDR2 SMNVEV (reference sequence). The germline V and J ends were trimmed by 10 bases and 0 bases, with 14 bases remaining between them. The CDR3 has 14 residues. The CDR3 region is CATRLRQSTDTQYF. CDR3 DNA: TGTGCCACGCGGCTAAGACAGAGCACAGATACGCAGTATTTT.

This clone was seen a single time. The CDR3 sequence: CASSLGGSYTGELFF. The DNA for the CDR3 is TGTGCCAGCAGCTTAGGCGGATCCTACACCGGGGAGCTGTTTTTT. This sequence joins TRBV7-3 and TRBJ2-2, with D unclear. The CDR3 runs 15 residues. V was pared by 2 bases and J by 3 bases, with 10 bases between. Germline CDR1 SGHTA, CDR2 FQGTGA.